The next 19 T cell receptor beta chains were all read from a single sample in a study of blood T cell repertoires in COVID-19. Generated by immunoSEQ multiplex PCR, the TCRdb table keeps only in-frame clones and is missing some. This table has roughly 360,000 clones, 80% to 85% appearing once. What was sequenced was PBMCs or T cells enriched from blood (not recorded which). These receptors all come from a woman aged 45-65 years who had recovered from COVID-19.

This clone was recorded once. The chain couples TRBV5-4 to TRBJ1-1, with no clear D. V was pared by 5 bases and J by 0 bases, with 14 bases between. Germline lookup yields CDR1 SGHNT and CDR2 YYREEE (reference sequence). CDR3 length equals 15 residues. CDR3 region: CASSKETAMNTEAFF. CDR3 DNA sequence: TGTGCCAGCAGTAAAGAAACAGCCATGAACACTGAAGCTTTCTTT. The full variable domain, its missing parts supplied by reference TRBV5-4 and TRBJ1-1, is ETGVTQSPTHLIKTRGQQVTLRCSSQSGHNTVSWYQQALGQGPQFIFQYYREEENGRGNFPPRFSGLQFPNYSSELNVNALELDDSALYLCASSKETAMNTEAFFGQGTRLTVV.

The rearrangement uses TRBV11-2 and TRBJ2-1; 7 bases map to TRBD1. The V gene end was trimmed by 4 bases and the J gene end by 3 bases; junction bases not matched to a gene: 12. The CDR3 runs to 17 residues. Germline V gene data show CDR1 as SGHAT and CDR2 as FQNNGV. The CDR3 DNA is TGTGCCAGCAGCTCCATCCGTCTGGACAGGCGCTACAATGAGCAGTTCTTC. This encodes CASSSIRLDRRYNEQFF.

The chain uses TRBV10-3 and TRBJ1-1; a possible D gene is TRBD1 (5 bases). V was pared by 2 bases and J by 0 bases, with 10 bases between. Germline V lookup: CDR1 ENHRY, CDR2 SYGVKD. The CDR3 covers 15 residues. The CDR3 loop is CAISEVGGLNTEAFF. For the CDR3, the DNA is TGTGCCATCAGTGAGGTGGGGGGGTTGAACACTGAAGCTTTCTTT.

This rearrangement joins TRBV7-8 to TRBJ1-1; D not certain. Per the germline V gene, CDR1 is SGHVS and CDR2 is FQNEAQ. The CDR3 sequence is 11 residues long. Trimming removed 3 bases at V and 4 bases at J, with 3 bases between. The CDR3, as DNA: TGTGCCAGCAGCTTCTCCACTGAAGCTTTCTTT. Translation gives CASSFSTEAFF.

The V and J genes are TRBV7-3 and TRBJ2-6, with D possibly being TRBD1 (6 bases). Germline CDR1 is SGHTA and CDR2 is FQGTGA. The germline V and J ends were trimmed by 5 bases and 0 bases, with 20 bases remaining between them. This CDR3 is 19 amino acids long. The CDR3 sequence: CASSPRGQIESSGANVLTF. Written as DNA, the CDR3 is TGTGCCAGCAGCCCCCGGGGACAAATTGAGAGCTCTGGGGCCAACGTCCTGACTTTC.

The chain carries TRBV5-5 and TRBJ1-2; TRBD1 matches at 8 bases. J gave up 2 bases and V 2 bases, and 5 bases lay outside the gene matches. Germline assignment: CDR1 SGHKS and CDR2 YYEKEE (reference sequence). This CDR3 spans 15 amino acids. CDR3 nucleotides: TGTGCCAGCAGCTTAGGACAGGGAACGAACTATGGCTACACCTTC. It translates to CASSLGQGTNYGYTF.

The rearrangement links TRBV6-5 to TRBJ1-1; D uncertain. Germline V gives CDR1 MNHEY, CDR2 SVGAGI. The CDR3 spans 13 residues. V was pared by 1 base and J by 3 bases, with 6 bases between. The DNA of the CDR3 is TGTGCCAGCAGTTACTTCCGGGACACTGAAGCTTTCTTT. Translating gives CASSYFRDTEAFF.

The sample holds a few counts of this clone. Within the sample, other DNA sequences also encode this same CDR3. J is TRBJ1-1 and V is TRBV30; no reliable D call. CDR3 length: 11 amino acids. Germline V CDR1 and CDR2: GTSNPN, SVGIG (reference sequence). V shed 3 bases and J shed 3 bases, with 5 bases lying between them. CDR3 sequence: CAWSRDTEAFF. The CDR3 nucleotides read TGTGCCTGGAGCCGGGACACTGAAGCTTTCTTT. The whole variable domain, filled in from reference TRBV30 and TRBJ1-1, reads SQTIHQWPATLVQPVGSPLSLECTVEGTSNPNLYWYRQAAGRGLQLLFYSVGIGQISSEVPQNLSASRPQDRQFILSSKKLLLSDSGFYLCAWSRDTEAFFGQGTRLTVV.

The chain joins TRBV21-1 to TRBJ1-2; TRBD1, the table's D call, was not compared with the DNA. TRBV21-1 is described as a pseudogene. The CDR3 has 12 amino acids. The CDR3 DNA reads TGTGCCAGCAGTGACAGGGGCTATGGCTACACCTTC. It is translated as CASSDRGYGYTF.

J is TRBJ2-2 and V is TRBV5-4, with 11 bases fitting TRBD2. Germline loops: CDR1 SGHNT, CDR2 YYREEE (reference sequence). V shed 1 base and J 3 bases; nucleotides not matched to a gene: 8. CDR3 length equals 18 residues. For the CDR3, the DNA is TGTGCCAGCAGCTTGTCCCTAGCGGGGGGCCCTCACACCGGGGAGCTGTTTTTT. As protein: CASSLSLAGGPHTGELFF. Full variable domain (remainder filled in from reference TRBV5-4 and TRBJ2-2): ETGVTQSPTHLIKTRGQQVTLRCSSQSGHNTVSWYQQALGQGPQFIFQYYREEENGRGNFPPRFSGLQFPNYSSELNVNALELDDSALYLCASSLSLAGGPHTGELFFGEGSRLTVL.

The chain couples TRBV7-8 to TRBJ2-7, with D perhaps TRBD2 (5 bases). Trimming took off 5 bases at V and 7 bases at J, with 15 bases between the two ends. The CDR3 contains 13 residues. Per the germline V gene, CDR1 is SGHVS and CDR2 is FQNEAQ. The DNA for the CDR3 is TGTGCCAGCAGCCCACGAGTCGCGGGTGAGCAGTACTTC. The encoded protein is CASSPRVAGEQYF.

This chain connects TRBV3-1 (or the pseudogene TRBV3-2) to TRBJ1-6, with D maybe TRBD1 (6 bases). V was shortened by 8 bases and J by 3 bases, with 17 bases between the two germline ends. From germline, CDR1 is LGHDT and CDR2 YNNKEL (reference sequence). The CDR3 has 16 residues. CDR3 nucleotide sequence: TGTGCCAGCGGTGGGCAGGGGCACTTCTATAATTCACCCCTCCACTTT. Residues: CASGGQGHFYNSPLHF.

A few counts support this clone. The CDR3 protein is CASSQVRDSVSGNTIYF. The CDR3 coding sequence is TGCGCCAGCAGCCAAGTACGGGACTCCGTCTCTGGAAACACCATATATTTT. The chain links TRBV4-3 to TRBJ1-3; D possibly corresponds to TRBD1 (5 bases). The CDR3 is 17 residues long. V lost 1 base and J lost 0, with 13 bases in between. Germline CDR1 is LGHNA and CDR2 is YSLEER.

The chain employs TRBV30 and TRBJ1-1; TRBD1 might be the D (5 bases). Trimming shortened V by 1 base and J by 2 bases, and 11 bases separated the two germline ends. The CDR3 runs 14 residues. The germline V gene encodes CDR1 GTSNPN and CDR2 SVGIG (reference sequence). As DNA, the CDR3 is TGTGCCTGGAGTGGAACAGGATTCAACACTGAAGCTTTCTTT. This encodes CAWSGTGFNTEAFF.

This clone has only one observation. The V gene is TRBV11-2, the J gene TRBJ1-1, with D possibly being TRBD1 (6 bases). Trimming cost V 0 bases and J 7 bases, with 12 bases left between them. The CDR3 is 14 amino acids. Germline assignment: CDR1 SGHAT and CDR2 FQNNGV. The CDR3 protein is CASSLDRTAGEAFF. The CDR3 nucleotides are TGTGCCAGCAGCTTAGATAGGACAGCTGGTGAAGCTTTCTTT.

This chain uses TRBV5-5 with TRBJ1-5; D is possibly TRBD1 (5 bases). Germline CDR1 is SGHKS and CDR2 is YYEKEE (reference sequence). The CDR3 consists of 13 residues. The V end was cut by 4 bases, the J end by 5 bases, with 10 bases between. In DNA form, the CDR3 reads TGTGCCAGCAGCACGGACACCTATCAGCCCCAGCATTTT. Amino acid sequence: CASSTDTYQPQHF.

This chain links TRBV11-3 with TRBJ1-4, with 9 nucleotides matching TRBD1. This CDR3 is 14 amino acids long. The V and J ends lost 8 bases and 7 bases, in that order; junction bases with no gene match: 8. Germline V gene sequence: CDR1 SGHNT, CDR2 YENEEA. The CDR3 protein is CASGDRVQTEKLFF. CDR3 coding DNA: TGTGCCAGCGGGGACAGGGTACAAACTGAAAAACTGTTTTTT. Based on the CDR3 plus reference TRBV11-3 and TRBJ1-4, the full variable domain is EAGVVQSPRYKIIEKKQPVAFWCNPISGHNTLYWYLQNLGQGPELLIRYENEEAVDDSQLPKDRFSAERLKGVDSTLKIQPAELGDSAVYLCASGDRVQTEKLFFGSGTQLSVL.

The table lists this clone with a count of one. The rearrangement links TRBV7-8 to TRBJ2-5; no reliable D call. This CDR3 comprises 13 residues. V was pared by 3 bases and J by 0 bases, with 5 bases between. The germline V gene encodes CDR1 SGHVS and CDR2 FQNEAQ. This CDR3 reads CASSLQYQETQYF. The CDR3, as DNA: TGTGCCAGCAGCTTGCAGTACCAAGAGACCCAGTACTTC.

This clone was recorded a few times. The rearrangement joins TRBV4-2 to TRBJ2-7; TRBD1 matches at 7 bases. J lost 2 bases, V lost 3 bases, and 4 bases had no gene match. Looked up from germline, CDR1 is LGHNA and CDR2 is YNFKEQ. The CDR3 runs 14 residues. In DNA form, the CDR3 reads TGTGCCAGCAGCCATGGGACAGAAACCTACGAGCAGTACTTC. Amino acid sequence: CASSHGTETYEQYF.